This T cell receptor beta chain was observed in a study of blood T cell repertoires in COVID-19. Residents of around 24 US areas, aged roughly 18 to 89 years, made up the participants. Grouping used clinical history reported by participants in a survey and questionnaire. Recovered participants had two consecutive negative NP/OP PCR tests, healthcare professional clearance, or symptom resolution. Original data processing: Reference gene primer amplification yielded estimated nucleated cell counts. Assay: immunoSEQ multiplex PCR; the TCRdb copy retains only in-frame clones and omits some. The D gene and trimming were derived from the DNA, and the V and J assignments and clone size from that table. The data show roughly 230,000 clones, roughly four fifths seen once. The CDR3 runs 13 residues. Trimming took off 0 bases at V and 3 bases at J, with 3 bases between the two ends. Germline CDR1 is SGHRS and CDR2 is YFSETQ.

Material for sequencing was PBMCs or T cells enriched from blood (not recorded which). This receptor was identified in a woman aged 55-69 years who had recovered from COVID-19. This chain uses TRBV5-1 with TRBJ2-2; D uncertain. CDR3 loop: CASSLADTGELFF. Written as DNA, the CDR3 is TGCGCCAGCAGCTTGGCCGACACCGGGGAGCTGTTTTTT.